What follows are 26 T cell receptor beta chains derived from one specimen sequenced in a study of blood T cell repertoires in COVID-19. Clones were read by immunoSEQ multiplex PCR, and TCRdb kept only the in-frame ones, dropping some. This sample carries approximately 500,000 clones, 80% to 90% of them seen once, and the ten largest clones take 3% to 4%. Input material: peripheral blood. These receptors were collected from a human donor in a cohort sampled during active COVID-19.

This clone was counted a single time. The DNA of the CDR3 is TGTGCCAGCAGTAACCTAGCCGGGGGGATGAGTGAGCAGTTCTTC. It encodes CASSNLAGGMSEQFF. The J gene is TRBJ2-1, the V gene TRBV6-2 or TRBV6-3; 7 nucleotides line up with TRBD2. The CDR3 length is 15 residues. With 5 bases clipped from V and 9 bases from J, the junction kept 13 bases outside the gene matches. Per germline, CDR1 MNHEY and CDR2 SVGEGT.

CDR3 sequence: CASSLRRDHEQYF. CDR3 nucleotides: TGTGCCAGCAGCTTGAGGCGGGACCACGAGCAGTACTTC. V gene TRBV5-5 combines with J gene TRBJ2-7; weak D call: TRBD2 (6 bases). The CDR3 length is 13 residues. V was clipped by 1 base and J by 5 bases, with 10 bases between them. Germline-derived CDR1 and CDR2 are SGHKS and YYEKEE (reference sequence).

The J gene is TRBJ2-5, the V gene TRBV20-1; 7 nucleotides match TRBD1. The CDR3 consists of 13 residues. The V and J ends lost 3 bases and 2 bases, in that order; junction bases with no gene match: 3. Germline V gene sequence: CDR1 DFQATT, CDR2 SNEGSKA (reference sequence). For the CDR3, the DNA is TGCAGTGCTAGTGGGGACAGACAAGAGACCCAGTACTTC. Residues: CSASGDRQETQYF.

This chain links TRBV9 with TRBJ2-7, with D perhaps matching TRBD2 (6 bases). The germline V and J ends were trimmed by 0 bases and 3 bases, with 13 bases remaining between them. This CDR3 has 15 residues. Germline CDR1 and CDR2: SGDLS and YYNGEE. DNA for the CDR3: TGTGCCAGCAGCGTAGGAGCTAGCGAATACTACGAGCAGTACTTC. Its protein product is CASSVGASEYYEQYF.

This clone was observed a single time. V gene TRBV9 combines with J gene TRBJ2-1; D may be TRBD2 (6 bases). Germline V gene sequence: CDR1 SGDLS, CDR2 YYNGEE. The CDR3 has 15 amino acids. The ends were cut back, 0 bases at V and 5 bases at J, with 12 bases in the middle. CDR3 coding DNA: TGTGCCAGCAGCGTAGAAGGGACTGTACACAATGAGCAGTTCTTC. As protein: CASSVEGTVHNEQFF.

The chain employs TRBV5-4 and TRBJ2-7, with D possibly matching TRBD2 (6 bases). Trimming left V 4 bases short and J 2 bases short, with 16 bases between. Germline V gene sequence: CDR1 SGHNT, CDR2 YYREEE (reference sequence). CDR3 length equals 15 residues. Written as DNA, the CDR3 is TGTGCCAGCAGCGCCTCCGGGACTGTGCCCTACGAGCAGTACTTC. It is translated as CASSASGTVPYEQYF.

V is TRBV2 and J is TRBJ1-1; D may be TRBD1 (5 bases). V shed 8 bases and J shed 5 bases, with 18 bases lying between them. The CDR3 contains 14 residues. CDR1 and CDR2 from the germline V gene are SNHLY and FYNNEI. Here the CDR3 reads CASGRSGGRTEAFF. CDR3 DNA sequence: TGTGCCAGCGGCCGATCGGGGGGTAGAACTGAAGCTTTCTTT.

The genes are TRBV30 and TRBJ2-1; D is undetermined. Germline-derived CDR1 and CDR2 are GTSNPN and SVGIG (reference sequence). V dropped 3 bases and J dropped 5 bases, with 17 bases sitting between them. The CDR3 has 15 amino acids. This CDR3 reads CAWRKHPSRHNEQFF. The CDR3 nucleotides read TGTGCCTGGAGGAAACACCCGTCCAGGCACAATGAGCAGTTCTTC. The full variable domain, its missing parts supplied by reference TRBV30 and TRBJ2-1, is SQTIHQWPATLVQPVGSPLSLECTVEGTSNPNLYWYRQAAGRGLQLLFYSVGIGQISSEVPQNLSASRPQDRQFILSSKKLLLSDSGFYLCAWRKHPSRHNEQFFGPGTRLTVL.

The chain uses TRBV7-2 and TRBJ1-5, with TRBD1 as a possible D gene (6 bases). V dropped 5 bases and J dropped 8 bases, with 19 bases sitting between them. Per germline, CDR1 SGHTA and CDR2 FQGNSA. CDR3 size: 15 residues. The CDR3 sequence: CASSASQHPGEPQHF. DNA for the CDR3: TGTGCCAGCAGCGCTAGCCAGCACCCAGGGGAGCCCCAGCATTTT.

In nucleotides, the CDR3 is TGCGCCAGCAGCTTGTATAGTTCCGGCACAGATACGCAGTATTTT. Protein product: CASSLYSSGTDTQYF. V gene TRBV5-1 combines with J gene TRBJ2-3; D remains ambiguous. The V end lost 1 base, the J end lost 1 base, and 10 bases lay between the germline ends. This CDR3 spans 15 amino acids. The germline CDR1 and CDR2 sequences are SGHRS and YFSETQ.

V gene TRBV27 combines with J gene TRBJ2-5; 9 nucleotides align to TRBD2. This CDR3 spans 15 amino acids. CDR1 and CDR2 (germline): MNHEY, SMNVEV (reference sequence). With V trimmed by 5 bases and J by 3 bases, 7 bases remained unmatched. The chain's CDR3 is CASSQWRGGKETQYF. The DNA of the CDR3 is TGTGCCAGCAGTCAATGGCGGGGGGGTAAAGAGACCCAGTACTTC.

The J gene is TRBJ1-2, the V gene TRBV6-1, with 9 bases matching TRBD1. Per germline, CDR1 MNHNS and CDR2 SASEGT. The CDR3 sequence is 15 residues long. Trimming took 2 bases from V and 4 from J; bases not matched to a gene: 5. CDR3 in DNA: TGTGCCAGCAGTGAATACGGGACAGGGCCCTATGGCTACACCTTC. Translation: CASSEYGTGPYGYTF.

The V gene is TRBV6-1, the J gene TRBJ2-7; no reliable D call. This CDR3 is 15 amino acids long. Trimming stripped 3 bases from V and 0 bases from J, with 12 bases between. Germline CDR1 MNHNS, CDR2 SASEGT. DNA for the CDR3: TGTGCCAGCAGTGACGCGGCTTTGGGCTCCTACGAGCAGTACTTC. Its translation: CASSDAALGSYEQYF.

The gene calls are TRBV25-1 and TRBJ2-7; the match to TRBD2 covers 12 bases. V shed 5 bases, J shed 4 bases, and the junction held 3 bases outside the gene matches. Germline CDR1 and CDR2: MGHDK and SYGVNS. The CDR3 is 14 amino acids. Here the CDR3 reads CASSPGLAGYEQYF. CDR3 nucleotide sequence: TGTGCCAGCAGTCCGGGACTAGCGGGTTACGAGCAGTACTTC.

This clone was recorded only once. The J gene is TRBJ2-1, the V gene TRBV4-2; 9 bases map to TRBD1. Germline CDR1 and CDR2: LGHNA and YNFKEQ. The CDR3 contains 16 residues. The J segment lost 3 bases and the V segment lost 5 bases, leaving 8 bases of the junction unmatched. For the CDR3, the DNA is TGTGCCAGCAGCAGAACCGGGACAGGGAACTACAATGAGCAGTTCTTC. It specifies CASSRTGTGNYNEQFF.

J is TRBJ2-5 and V is TRBV10-3; D remains ambiguous. The CDR3 consists of 11 residues. The germline CDR1 and CDR2 sequences are ENHRY and SYGVKD. The V end was cut by 4 bases, the J end by 5 bases, with 5 bases between. The CDR3 DNA reads as TGTGCCATCAGTGGTGAGGAGACCCAGTACTTC. Its translation is CAISGEETQYF.

J is TRBJ1-1 and V is TRBV6-5; 9 bases map to TRBD1. The germline V gene encodes CDR1 MNHEY and CDR2 SVGAGI. The CDR3 consists of 13 residues. J gave up 4 bases and V 8 bases, and 5 bases lay outside the gene matches. The CDR3 DNA reads TGTGCCAGCCAGGGACAGGGAGGCACTGAAGCTTTCTTT. Its protein product is CASQGQGGTEAFF.

The chain joins TRBV19 to TRBJ2-1; 14 nucleotides agree with TRBD2. The trim removed 5 bases at V and 7 bases at J, leaving 4 bases unmatched. Germline CDR1 and CDR2: LNHDA and SQIVND (reference sequence). This CDR3 contains 15 residues. CDR3 bases: TGTGCCAGTAGTTCGAGGACTAGCGGGAGGAATGAGCAGTTCTTC. It is translated as CASSSRTSGRNEQFF.

The chain uses TRBV5-1 and TRBJ2-5; 8 nucleotides match TRBD2. V was pared by 0 bases and J by 4 bases, with 5 bases of the junction left unmatched. The V gene's germline CDR1 is SGHRS and CDR2 YFSETQ. The CDR3 is 15 amino acids. CDR3 nucleotides: TGCGCCAGCAGCTTGGACAGCGGGAGAGGAGAGACCCAGTACTTC. Encoded protein: CASSLDSGRGETQYF.

CDR3 bases: TGTGCCAGCAGTGTCCTAAGCTCCTACAATGAGCAGTTCTTC. This translates into CASSVLSSYNEQFF. V and J are TRBV2 and TRBJ2-1, with D hard to call. CDR1 and CDR2 from the germline V gene are SNHLY and FYNNEI. The CDR3 is 14 amino acids. V lost 4 bases, J lost 0 bases, and 7 bases lay in between.

This chain joins TRBV28 and TRBJ1-2; no definite D call. The germline CDR1 and CDR2 sequences are MDHEN and SYDVKM. The CDR3 covers 15 residues. Trimming removed 3 bases from V and 0 bases from J, with 11 bases in between. CDR3 region: CASSFPATANYGYTF. Here the CDR3 DNA reads TGTGCCAGCAGTTTCCCGGCCACAGCTAACTATGGCTACACCTTC.

This clone was seen once. V and J are TRBV7-6 and TRBJ2-7; tentatively, D is TRBD2 (6 bases). Germline V gene sequence: CDR1 SGHVS, CDR2 FNYEAQ. This CDR3 comprises 11 residues. Trimming took off 8 bases at V and 6 bases at J, with 11 bases between the two ends. The CDR3 coding sequence is TGTGCCAGCGGGGTGGGGGGCGAGCAGTACTTC. Its translation is CASGVGGEQYF.

The chain couples TRBV5-5 to TRBJ2-1; D gene ambiguous. V was pared by 5 bases and J by 0 bases, with 12 bases between. This CDR3 comprises 15 residues. Germline V CDR1 and CDR2: SGHKS, YYEKEE (reference sequence). The CDR3 reads CASSKSLPSYNEQFF. Written as DNA, the CDR3 is TGTGCCAGCAGTAAATCTCTCCCCTCCTACAATGAGCAGTTCTTC.

This clone was recorded a few times. V is TRBV15 and J is TRBJ2-7; the D gene is possibly TRBD1 (5 bases). Trimming left V 0 bases short and J 7 bases short, with 16 bases between. Germline CDR1 is LNHNV and CDR2 is YYDKDF (reference sequence). The CDR3 spans 15 residues. The CDR3 DNA follows: TGTGCCACCAGCAGAGATAGGGGCTTACCAGAGGAGCAGTACTTC. As protein: CATSRDRGLPEEQYF.

This rearrangement joins TRBV5-5 to TRBJ2-7; D remains unclear. The CDR3 is made up of 12 amino acids. Looked up from germline, CDR1 is SGHKS and CDR2 is YYEKEE (reference sequence). Deletions cut 5 bases from V and 4 bases from J, with 10 bases between. Here the CDR3 reads CASSFNTYEQYF. The CDR3 region has the DNA TGTGCCAGCAGTTTTAACACGTACGAGCAGTACTTC.

This rearrangement joins TRBV2 to TRBJ2-1; TRBD2 might be the D (5 bases). Per the germline V gene, CDR1 is SNHLY and CDR2 is FYNNEI. The germline V and J ends were trimmed by 2 bases and 0 bases, with 8 bases remaining between them. The CDR3 has 15 amino acids. This CDR3 reads CASSESGSSYNEQFF. DNA of the CDR3: TGTGCCAGCAGTGAAAGCGGCAGCTCCTACAATGAGCAGTTCTTC.